This TCR beta chain was sequenced during a study of blood T cell repertoires in COVID-19. Study summary: T cells, B-cell-depleted T cells, or PBMCs supplied cDNA or gDNA.

This CDR3 spans 14 amino acids. V lost 10 bases and J 8 bases, leaving 21 bases between the germline ends. Germline CDR1 ENHRY, CDR2 SYGVKD. In the study's own analysis: Amplification of reference gene primers was used by the study to estimate nucleated cell counts. Assay used: immunoSEQ multiplex PCR; TCRdb lists only in-frame clones, some missing. The V and J calls and clone size come from that table; D and trimming were worked out from the DNA. The data show about 85,000 clones, around 90% seen once. The sequenced sample was peripheral blood. The TCR originated in a woman of 80 years or more with active or convalescent COVID-19. V and J are TRBV10-3 and TRBJ2-1, with D tentatively TRBD2 (5 bases). As DNA, the CDR3 is TGTGCCACCCTGGACTCGGAGATGGGTCATGAGCAGTTCTTC. Translated: CATLDSEMGHEQFF.